This T cell receptor (beta chain) was recorded in a study of blood T cells in healthy people across ages. Across the study: Template switching recovered approximately one barcoded beta molecule for every two T cells.

Trimming took 2 bases from V and 3 from J, leaving 20 bases between them. The germline V gene has CDR1 SGHDT and CDR2 YYEEEE. This CDR3 spans 17 amino acids. A second PCR of roughly 7 to 11 cycles used a sample-barcoded 5' primer and a J-beta primer mix. TCRdb re-derived calls from the 5' RACE reads in MiXCR, one entry per CDR3 protein. The sample includes 1,500,000 or so distinct CDR3 sequences, less than 45% of them seen just once. This TCR came from a woman under 30 in good health. This chain connects TRBV5-6 to TRBJ1-1, with unresolved D. Sample: blood. The DNA for the CDR3 is TGTGCCAGCAGCTTACCGGCCGTGGTGTTAGGGCACACTGAAGCTTTCTTT. Residues: CASSLPAVVLGHTEAFF.